Sequencing of this T cell receptor beta chain was carried out in a study of shared clonotypes between healthy human individuals. Data came from immunoSEQ multiplex PCR; TCRdb stores just in-frame clones and leaves some out. The sample includes 1,400,000 or so clones, less than 99% of them seen just once. The CDR3 totals 13 residues. V was shortened by 4 bases and J by 5 bases, with 12 bases between the two germline ends. Germline V gene data show CDR1 as SGHRS and CDR2 as YFSETQ. The sequencing sample was made of naive CD4+ T cells sorted from blood. The subset was: CD45RA+ positively selected. The genes are TRBV5-1 and TRBJ1-2, with D possibly matching TRBD1 (5 bases). The TCR comes from a man younger than 45 in good health. CDR3 in DNA: TGCGCCAGCAGCCGGGACTTACGTTATGGCTACACCTTC. This translates into CASSRDLRYGYTF.